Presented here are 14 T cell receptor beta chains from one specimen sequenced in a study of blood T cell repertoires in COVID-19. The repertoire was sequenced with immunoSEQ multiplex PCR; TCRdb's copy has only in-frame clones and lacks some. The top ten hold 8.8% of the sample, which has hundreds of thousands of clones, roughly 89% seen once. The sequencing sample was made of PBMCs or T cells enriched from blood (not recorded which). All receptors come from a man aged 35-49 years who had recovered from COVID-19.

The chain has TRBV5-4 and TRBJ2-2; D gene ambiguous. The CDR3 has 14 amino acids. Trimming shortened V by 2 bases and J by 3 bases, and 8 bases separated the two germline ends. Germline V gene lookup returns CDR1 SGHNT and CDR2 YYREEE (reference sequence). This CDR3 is CASSFRDHTGELFF. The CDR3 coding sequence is TGTGCCAGCAGCTTTAGAGATCACACCGGGGAGCTGTTTTTT.

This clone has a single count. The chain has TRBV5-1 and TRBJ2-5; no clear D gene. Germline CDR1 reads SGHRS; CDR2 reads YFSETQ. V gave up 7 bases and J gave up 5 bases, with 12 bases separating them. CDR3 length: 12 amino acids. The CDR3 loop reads CASGSIGETQYF. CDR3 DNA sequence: TGCGCCAGCGGCAGTATCGGGGAGACCCAGTACTTC.

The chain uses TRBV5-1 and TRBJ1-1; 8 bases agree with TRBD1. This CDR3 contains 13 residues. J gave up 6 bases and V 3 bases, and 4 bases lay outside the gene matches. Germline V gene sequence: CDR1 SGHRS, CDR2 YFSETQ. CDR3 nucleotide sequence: TGCGCCAGCAGCTATTCAGGGGGCTCTGAAGCTTTCTTT. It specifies CASSYSGGSEAFF.

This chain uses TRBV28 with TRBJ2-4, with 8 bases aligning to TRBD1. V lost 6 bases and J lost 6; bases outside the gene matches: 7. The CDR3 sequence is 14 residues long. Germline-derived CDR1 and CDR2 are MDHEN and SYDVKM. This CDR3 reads CASSSLDRVNIQYF. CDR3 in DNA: TGTGCCAGCAGCTCATTGGACAGGGTAAACATTCAGTACTTC.

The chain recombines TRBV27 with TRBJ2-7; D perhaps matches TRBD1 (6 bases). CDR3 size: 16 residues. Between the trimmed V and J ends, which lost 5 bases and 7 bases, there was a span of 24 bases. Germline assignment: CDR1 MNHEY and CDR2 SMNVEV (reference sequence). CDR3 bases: TGTGCCAGCAGTGGACCGGGACAAACCATTCAGCGAGAGCAGTACTTC. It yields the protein CASSGPGQTIQREQYF.

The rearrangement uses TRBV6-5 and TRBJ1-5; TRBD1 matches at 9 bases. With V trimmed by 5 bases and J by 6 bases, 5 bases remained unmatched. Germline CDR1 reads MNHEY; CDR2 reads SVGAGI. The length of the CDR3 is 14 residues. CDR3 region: CASSRTGEGQPQHF. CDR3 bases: TGTGCCAGCAGTAGGACAGGGGAAGGTCAGCCCCAGCATTTT.

CDR3 sequence reads: CASSPGTGGFSQETQYF. In nucleotides, the CDR3 is TGTGCCAGTAGTCCCGGGACAGGGGGCTTCAGCCAAGAGACCCAGTACTTC. The chain combines TRBV19 with TRBJ2-5, with 12 bases lining up with TRBD1. Germline loops: CDR1 LNHDA, CDR2 SQIVND (reference sequence). This CDR3 is built from 17 residues. The J segment lost 1 base and the V segment lost 5 bases, leaving 8 bases of the junction unmatched.

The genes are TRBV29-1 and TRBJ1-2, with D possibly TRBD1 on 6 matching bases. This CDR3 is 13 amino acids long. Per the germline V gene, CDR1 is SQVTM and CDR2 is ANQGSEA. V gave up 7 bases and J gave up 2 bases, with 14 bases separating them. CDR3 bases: TGCAGCGCATGGGACACCCGGAACTATGGCTACACCTTC. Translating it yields CSAWDTRNYGYTF.

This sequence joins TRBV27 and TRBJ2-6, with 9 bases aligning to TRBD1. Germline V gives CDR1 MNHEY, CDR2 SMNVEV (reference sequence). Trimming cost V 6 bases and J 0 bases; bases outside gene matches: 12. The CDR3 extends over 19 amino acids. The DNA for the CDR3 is TGTGCCAGCAGGCATAGGACAGGGGCGGTCTTCTCTGGGGCCAACGTCCTGACTTTC. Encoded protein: CASRHRTGAVFSGANVLTF.

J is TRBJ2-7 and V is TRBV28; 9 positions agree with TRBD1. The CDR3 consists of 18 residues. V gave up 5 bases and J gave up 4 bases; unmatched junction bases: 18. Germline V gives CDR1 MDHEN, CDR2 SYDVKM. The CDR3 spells CASSNDGGIQGARYEQYF. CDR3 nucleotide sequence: TGTGCCAGCAGTAACGACGGGGGCATACAGGGGGCGAGGTACGAGCAGTACTTC.

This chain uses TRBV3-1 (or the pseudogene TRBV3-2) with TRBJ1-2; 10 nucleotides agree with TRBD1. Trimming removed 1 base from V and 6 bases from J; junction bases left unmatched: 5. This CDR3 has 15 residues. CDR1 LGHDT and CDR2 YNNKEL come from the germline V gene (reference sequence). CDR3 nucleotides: TGTGCCAGCAGCCAAGTGATAGGGACAGGGGATGGCTACACCTTC. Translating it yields CASSQVIGTGDGYTF.

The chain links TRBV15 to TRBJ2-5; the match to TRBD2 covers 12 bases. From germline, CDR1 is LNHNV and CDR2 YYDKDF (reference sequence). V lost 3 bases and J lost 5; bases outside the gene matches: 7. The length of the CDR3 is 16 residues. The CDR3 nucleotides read TGTGCCACCAGCAGGGGGGGACTAGCGGGTTTTGAGACCCAGTACTTC. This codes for CATSRGGLAGFETQYF. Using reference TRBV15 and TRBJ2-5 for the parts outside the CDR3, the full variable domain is DAMVIQNPRYQVTQFGKPVTLSCSQTLNHNVMYWYQQKSSQAPKLLFHYYDKDFNNEADTPDNFQSRRPNTSFCFLDIRSPGLGDTAMYLCATSRGGLAGFETQYFGPGTRLLVL.

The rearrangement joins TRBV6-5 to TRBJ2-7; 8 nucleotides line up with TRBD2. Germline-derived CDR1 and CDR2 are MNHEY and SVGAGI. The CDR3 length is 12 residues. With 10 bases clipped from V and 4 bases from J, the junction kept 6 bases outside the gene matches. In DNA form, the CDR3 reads TGTGCCACCGGGAGGGCTGGTTACGAGCAGTACTTC. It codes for CATGRAGYEQYF.

CDR3 bases: TGTGCCAGCTCACCAAGGGGGGGGATCCGCAATCAGCCCCAGCATTTT. This translates into CASSPRGGIRNQPQHF. The chain uses TRBV18 and TRBJ1-5; possibly TRBD1 for D (6 bases). Trimming took off 2 bases at V and 2 bases at J, with 13 bases between the two ends. Germline V lookup: CDR1 KGHSH, CDR2 LQKENI. CDR3 length: 16 amino acids.